The clone carrying this T cell receptor (beta chain) has just a few counts. The data derive from a study of blood T cells in healthy people across ages. The CDR3 consists of 14 residues. The germline V gene encodes CDR1 SGHAT and CDR2 FQDESV (reference sequence). The use of a sample-barcoded 5' primer and a J-beta primer mix characterized a second PCR of roughly 6 to 11 cycles. Via MiXCR, TCRdb re-called the 5' RACE reads, giving one row per CDR3 protein. The data contain about 1 million distinct CDR3 sequences, 20% to 25% of them singletons. These data were also reused for a study on T cells of mothers and their children.

Sequences were obtained from blood. The chain has TRBV11-1 and TRBJ2-5, with D unclear. The DNA matches TRBJ2-7 better at its end, which makes the J call doubtful. This clonotype was obtained from a girl aged 2-10 years in good health. This CDR3 reads CASSPGRSAYEQYF. CDR3 nucleotide sequence: TGTGCCAGCAGCCCTGGTAGGTCAGCCTACGAGCAGTACTTC.